This entry features one T cell receptor beta chain sequence. Its antigen is unknown. Sorting of CD4+ cells into CD25+CD127- cells was performed for a few patients. After isolation, RNA underwent reverse transcription to generate cDNA as the sequencing template. The data were produced by immunoSEQ multiplex PCR, yet TCRdb's version contains in-frame clones alone and is incomplete. Of approximately 40,000 clones listed, nearly 55% are singletons. Germline V gives CDR1 SGHTA, CDR2 FQGNSA. CDR3 length: 14 residues. V dropped 5 bases and J dropped 2; count of bases not matched to a gene: 6. The data were taken from a study of CD8+ T cells in alopecia areata. General study results and limits: An increase in clonality over normal scalp was evident in lesional scalp, especially alopecia totalis/universalis.

The material sequenced was CD4+ Tregs sorted from blood. This TCR was sampled from a human donor with alopecia areata. The chain recombines TRBV7-2 with TRBJ2-7, with 7 bases that match TRBD2. The CDR3 bases are TGTGCCAGCAGCCCGGGACTACTTACCTACGAGCAGTACTTC. Translating gives CASSPGLLTYEQYF.